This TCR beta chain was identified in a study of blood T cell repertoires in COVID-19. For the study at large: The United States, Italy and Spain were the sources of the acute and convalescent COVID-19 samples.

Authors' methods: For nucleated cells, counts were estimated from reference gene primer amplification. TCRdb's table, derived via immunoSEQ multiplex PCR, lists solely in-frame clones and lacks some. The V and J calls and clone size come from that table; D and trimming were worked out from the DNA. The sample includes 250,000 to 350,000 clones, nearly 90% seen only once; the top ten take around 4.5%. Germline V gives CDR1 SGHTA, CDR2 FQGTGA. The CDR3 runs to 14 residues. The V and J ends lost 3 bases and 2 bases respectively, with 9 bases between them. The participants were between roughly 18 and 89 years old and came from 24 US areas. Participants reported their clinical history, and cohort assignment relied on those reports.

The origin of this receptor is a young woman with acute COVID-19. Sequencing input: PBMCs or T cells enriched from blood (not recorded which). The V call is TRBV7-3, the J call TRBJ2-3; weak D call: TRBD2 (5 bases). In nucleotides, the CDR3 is TGTGCCAGCAGCTTGGGGAGCTACACAGATACGCAGTATTTT. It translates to CASSLGSYTDTQYF.